This T cell receptor beta chain was retrieved from a study of shared clonotypes between healthy human individuals. Naive CD8 cells comprised CD45RO-negative, CCR7-positively selected cells, excluding terminally differentiated effector memory CD45RA+ cells. The V end lost 3 bases, the J end lost 0 bases, and 12 bases lay between the germline ends. The CDR3 has 15 residues. Germline lookup yields CDR1 MGHRA and CDR2 YSYEKL. The assay was immunoSEQ multiplex PCR, and TCRdb's table has in-frame clones only and misses some. Among about 2.1 million clones listed, approximately 94% were seen once. Sequenced material: naive CD8+ T cells from PBMCs. The receptor comes from a man aged 18 to 30 in good health. Some clones in this sample may be carry-over from other donors' samples. V gene TRBV4-1 combines with J gene TRBJ2-7; D possibly corresponds to TRBD1 (6 bases). CDR3 sequence reads: CASSHPGQNSYEQYF. CDR3 nucleotide sequence: TGCGCCAGCAGCCACCCGGGACAAAACTCCTACGAGCAGTACTTC.